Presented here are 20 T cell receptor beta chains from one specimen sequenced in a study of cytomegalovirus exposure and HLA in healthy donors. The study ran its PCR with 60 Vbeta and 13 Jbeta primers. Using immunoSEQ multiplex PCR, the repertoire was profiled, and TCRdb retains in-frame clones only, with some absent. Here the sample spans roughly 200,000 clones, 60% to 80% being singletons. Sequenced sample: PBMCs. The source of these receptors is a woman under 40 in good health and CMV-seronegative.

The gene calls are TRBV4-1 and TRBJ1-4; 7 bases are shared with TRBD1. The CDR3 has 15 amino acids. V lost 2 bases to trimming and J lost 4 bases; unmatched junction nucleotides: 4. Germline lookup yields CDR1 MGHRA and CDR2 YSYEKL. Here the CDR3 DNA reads TGCGCCAGCAGCCAACCTGACAGGGATAATGAAAAACTGTTTTTT. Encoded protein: CASSQPDRDNEKLFF.

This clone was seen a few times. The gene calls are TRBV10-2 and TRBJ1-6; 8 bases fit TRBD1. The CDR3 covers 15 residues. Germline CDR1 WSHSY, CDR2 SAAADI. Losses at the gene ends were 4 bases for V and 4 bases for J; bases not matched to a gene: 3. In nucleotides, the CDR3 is TGCGCCAGCAGTGCCAGGACAGGGTATAATTCACCCCTCCACTTT. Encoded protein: CASSARTGYNSPLHF.

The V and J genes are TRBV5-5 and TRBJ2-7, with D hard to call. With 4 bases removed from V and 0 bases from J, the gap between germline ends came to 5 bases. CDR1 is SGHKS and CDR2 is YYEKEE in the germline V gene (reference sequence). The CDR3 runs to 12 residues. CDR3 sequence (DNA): TGTGCCAGCAGCGTCGGCTCCTACGAGCAGTACTTC. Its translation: CASSVGSYEQYF.

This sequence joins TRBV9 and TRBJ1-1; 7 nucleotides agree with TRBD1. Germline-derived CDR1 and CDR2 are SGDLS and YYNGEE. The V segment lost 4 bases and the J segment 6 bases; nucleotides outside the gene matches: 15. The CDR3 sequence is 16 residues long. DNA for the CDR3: TGTGCCAGCAGCATAACGACAGACAGGGTGGGCGCTGAAGCTTTCTTT. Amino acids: CASSITTDRVGAEAFF.

The CDR3 DNA reads TGCGCCAGCAGCCAAGATGGGAGCCGGGGTCGAAACACCATATATTTT. Its protein product is CASSQDGSRGRNTIYF. The J gene is TRBJ1-3, the V gene TRBV4-1; D call uncertain. V lost 0 bases and J 5 bases, leaving 14 bases between the germline ends. Germline-derived CDR1 and CDR2 are MGHRA and YSYEKL. CDR3 size: 16 residues.

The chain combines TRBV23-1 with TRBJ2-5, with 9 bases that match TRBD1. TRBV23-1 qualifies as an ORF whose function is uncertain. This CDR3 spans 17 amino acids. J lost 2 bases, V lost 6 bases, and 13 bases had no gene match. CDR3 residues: CASRRPGTGSKQETQYF. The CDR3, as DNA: TGCGCCAGCAGACGTCCCGGGACAGGGTCGAAGCAAGAGACCCAGTACTTC.

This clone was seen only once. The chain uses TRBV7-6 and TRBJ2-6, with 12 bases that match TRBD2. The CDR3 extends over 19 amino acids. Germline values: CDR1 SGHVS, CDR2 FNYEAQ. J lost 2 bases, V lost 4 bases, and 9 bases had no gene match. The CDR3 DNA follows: TGTGCCAGCAGCTGGGGACTAGCGGGTGCAAAAGCTGGGGCCAACGTCCTGACTTTC. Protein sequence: CASSWGLAGAKAGANVLTF.

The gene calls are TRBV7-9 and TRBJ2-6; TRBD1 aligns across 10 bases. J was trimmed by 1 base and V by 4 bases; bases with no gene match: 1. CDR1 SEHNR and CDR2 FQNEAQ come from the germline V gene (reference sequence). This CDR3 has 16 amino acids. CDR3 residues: CASSWTGGSGANVLTF. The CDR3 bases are TGTGCCAGCAGCTGGACAGGGGGATCTGGGGCCAACGTCCTGACTTTC.

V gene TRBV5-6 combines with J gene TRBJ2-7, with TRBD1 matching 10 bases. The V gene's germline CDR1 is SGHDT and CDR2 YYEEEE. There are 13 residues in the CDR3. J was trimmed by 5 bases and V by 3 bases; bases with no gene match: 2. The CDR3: CASSSGTGDEQYF. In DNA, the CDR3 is TGTGCCAGCAGCTCCGGGACAGGGGACGAGCAGTACTTC. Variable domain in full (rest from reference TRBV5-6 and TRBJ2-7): DAGVTQSPTHLIKTRGQQVTLRCSPKSGHDTVSWYQQALGQGPQFIFQYYEEEERQRGNFPDRFSGHQFPNYSSELNVNALLLGDSALYLCASSSGTGDEQYFGPGTRLTVT.

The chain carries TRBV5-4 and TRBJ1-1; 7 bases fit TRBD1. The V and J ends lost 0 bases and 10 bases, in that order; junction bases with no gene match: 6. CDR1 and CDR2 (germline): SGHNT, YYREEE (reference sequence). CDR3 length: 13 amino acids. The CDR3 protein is CASSLVYRGRAFF. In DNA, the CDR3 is TGTGCCAGCAGCTTGGTCTACAGGGGAAGAGCTTTCTTT.

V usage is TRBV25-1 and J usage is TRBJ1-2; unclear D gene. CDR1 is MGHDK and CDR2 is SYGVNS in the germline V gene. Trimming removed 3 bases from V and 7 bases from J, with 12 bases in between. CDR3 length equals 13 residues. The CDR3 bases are TGTGCCAGCAGTGACCGTTTGTTTTGTGGCTACACCTTC. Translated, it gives CASSDRLFCGYTF.

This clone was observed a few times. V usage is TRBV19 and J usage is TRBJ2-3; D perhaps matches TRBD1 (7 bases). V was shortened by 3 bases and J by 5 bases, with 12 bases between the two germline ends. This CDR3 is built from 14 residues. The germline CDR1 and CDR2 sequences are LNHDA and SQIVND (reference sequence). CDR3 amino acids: CASSISRGVDTQYF. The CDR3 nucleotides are TGTGCCAGTAGTATTAGCAGGGGGGTAGATACGCAGTATTTT.

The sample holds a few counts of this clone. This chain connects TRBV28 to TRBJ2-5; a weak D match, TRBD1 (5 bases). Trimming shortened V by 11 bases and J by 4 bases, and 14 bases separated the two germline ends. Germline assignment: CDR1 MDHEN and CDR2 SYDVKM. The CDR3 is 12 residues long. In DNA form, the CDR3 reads TGTGCCGGGGCGCCCGGTGTAGAGACCCAGTACTTC. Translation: CAGAPGVETQYF. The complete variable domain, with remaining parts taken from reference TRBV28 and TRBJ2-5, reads DVKVTQSSRYLVKRTGEKVFLECVQDMDHENMFWYRQDPGLGLRLIYFSYDVKMKEKGDIPEGYSVSREKKERFSLILESASTNQTSMYLCAGAPGVETQYFGPGTRLLVL.

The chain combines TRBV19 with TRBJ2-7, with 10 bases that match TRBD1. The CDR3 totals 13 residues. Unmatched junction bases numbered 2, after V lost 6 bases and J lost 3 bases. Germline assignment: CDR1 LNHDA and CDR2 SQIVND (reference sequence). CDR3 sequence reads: CASRGQGNYEQYF. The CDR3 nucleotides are TGTGCCAGTAGGGGACAGGGGAACTACGAGCAGTACTTC. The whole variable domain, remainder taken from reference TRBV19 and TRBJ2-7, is DGGITQSPKYLFRKEGQNVTLSCEQNLNHDAMYWYRQDPGQGLRLIYYSQIVNDFQKGDIAEGYSVSREKKESFPLTVTSAQKNPTAFYLCASRGQGNYEQYFGPGTRLTVT.

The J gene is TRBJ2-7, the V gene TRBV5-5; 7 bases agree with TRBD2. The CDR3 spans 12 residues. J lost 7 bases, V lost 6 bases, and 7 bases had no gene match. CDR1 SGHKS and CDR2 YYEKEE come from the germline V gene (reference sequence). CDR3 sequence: CASTWEGREQYF. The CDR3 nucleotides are TGTGCCAGCACCTGGGAGGGCCGGGAGCAGTACTTC.

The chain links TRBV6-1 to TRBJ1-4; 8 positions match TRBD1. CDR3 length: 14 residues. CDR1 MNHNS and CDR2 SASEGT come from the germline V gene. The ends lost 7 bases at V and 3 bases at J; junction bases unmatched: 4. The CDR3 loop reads CASNPGQANEKLFF. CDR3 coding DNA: TGTGCCAGCAACCCGGGACAGGCTAATGAAAAACTGTTTTTT.

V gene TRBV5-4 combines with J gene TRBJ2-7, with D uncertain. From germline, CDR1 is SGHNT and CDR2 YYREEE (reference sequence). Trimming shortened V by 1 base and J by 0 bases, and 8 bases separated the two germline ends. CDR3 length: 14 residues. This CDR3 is CASSLTPSSYEQYF. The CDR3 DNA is TGTGCCAGCAGCTTGACACCAAGCTCCTACGAGCAGTACTTC.

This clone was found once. This CDR3 reads CASSLESRGNAEAFF. The CDR3 region has the DNA TGTGCCAGCAGCTTGGAATCCAGGGGAAATGCTGAAGCTTTCTTT. The chain couples TRBV5-4 to TRBJ1-1; D is perhaps TRBD1 (6 bases). The V gene's germline CDR1 is SGHNT and CDR2 YYREEE (reference sequence). The V gene lost 0 bases and the J gene lost 6 bases, with 15 bases spanning the gap. The CDR3 has 15 amino acids.

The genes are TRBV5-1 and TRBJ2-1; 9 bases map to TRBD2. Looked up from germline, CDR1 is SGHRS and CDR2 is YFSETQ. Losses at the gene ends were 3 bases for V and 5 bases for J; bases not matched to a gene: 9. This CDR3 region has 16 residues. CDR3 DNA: TGCGCCAGCAGCTCATCGGTAGCGGGAGTCAACAATGAGCAGTTCTTC. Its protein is CASSSSVAGVNNEQFF.

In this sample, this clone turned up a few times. In DNA, the CDR3 is TGTGCCAGCAGCTCTATTACTAGCGGTTCCTACAATGAGCAGTTCTTC. Translated, it gives CASSSITSGSYNEQFF. This chain joins TRBV5-8 and TRBJ2-1, with TRBD2 matching over 8 bases. Germline CDR1 is SGHTS and CDR2 is YDEGEE. The V segment lost 3 bases and the J segment 1 base; nucleotides outside the gene matches: 6. The CDR3 loop spans 16 amino acids.